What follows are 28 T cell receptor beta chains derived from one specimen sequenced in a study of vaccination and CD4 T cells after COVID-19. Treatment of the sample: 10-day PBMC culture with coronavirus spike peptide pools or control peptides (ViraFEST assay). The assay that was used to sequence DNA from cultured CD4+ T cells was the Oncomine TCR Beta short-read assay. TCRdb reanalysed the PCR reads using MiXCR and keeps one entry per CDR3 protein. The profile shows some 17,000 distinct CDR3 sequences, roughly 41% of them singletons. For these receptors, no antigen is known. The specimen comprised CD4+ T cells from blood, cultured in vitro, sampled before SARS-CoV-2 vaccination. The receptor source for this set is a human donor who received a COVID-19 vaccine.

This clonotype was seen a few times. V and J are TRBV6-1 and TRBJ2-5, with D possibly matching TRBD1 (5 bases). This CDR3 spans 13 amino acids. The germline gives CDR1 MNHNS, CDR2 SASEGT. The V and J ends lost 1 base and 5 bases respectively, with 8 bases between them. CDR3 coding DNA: TGTGCCAGCAGTGAAGGGGGCAGCGAGACCCAGTACTTC. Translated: CASSEGGSETQYF.

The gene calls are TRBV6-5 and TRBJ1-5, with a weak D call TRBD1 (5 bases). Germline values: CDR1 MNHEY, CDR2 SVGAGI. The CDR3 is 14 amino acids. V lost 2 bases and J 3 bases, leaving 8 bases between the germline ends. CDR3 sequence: CASSYKGPNQPQHF. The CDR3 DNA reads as TGTGCCAGCAGTTACAAGGGACCCAATCAGCCCCAGCATTTT.

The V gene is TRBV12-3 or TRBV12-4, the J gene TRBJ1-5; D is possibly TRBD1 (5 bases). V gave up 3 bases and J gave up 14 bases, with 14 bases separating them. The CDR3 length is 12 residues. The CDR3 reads CASSLEGTTEHF. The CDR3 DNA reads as TGTGCCAGCAGTTTGGAAGGGACCACTGAGCATTTT.

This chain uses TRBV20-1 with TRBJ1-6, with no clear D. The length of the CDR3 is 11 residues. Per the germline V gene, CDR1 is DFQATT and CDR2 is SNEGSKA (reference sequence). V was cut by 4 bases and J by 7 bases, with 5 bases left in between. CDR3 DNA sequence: TGCAGTGCTACGGGAAATTCACCCCTCCACTTT. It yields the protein CSATGNSPLHF.

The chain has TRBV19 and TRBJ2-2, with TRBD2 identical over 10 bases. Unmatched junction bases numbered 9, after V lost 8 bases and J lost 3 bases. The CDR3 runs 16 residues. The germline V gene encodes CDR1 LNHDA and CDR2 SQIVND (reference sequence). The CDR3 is CASGSSGGWDTGELFF. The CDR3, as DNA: TGTGCCAGTGGAAGTAGCGGGGGGTGGGACACCGGGGAGCTGTTTTTT.

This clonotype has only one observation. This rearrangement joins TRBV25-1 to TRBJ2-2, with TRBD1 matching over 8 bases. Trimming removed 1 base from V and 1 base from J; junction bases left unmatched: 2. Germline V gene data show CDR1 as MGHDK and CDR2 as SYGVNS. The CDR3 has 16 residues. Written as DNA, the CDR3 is TGTGCCAGCAGTGAATTCGGACAGGGGAACACCGGGGAGCTGTTTTTT. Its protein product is CASSEFGQGNTGELFF.

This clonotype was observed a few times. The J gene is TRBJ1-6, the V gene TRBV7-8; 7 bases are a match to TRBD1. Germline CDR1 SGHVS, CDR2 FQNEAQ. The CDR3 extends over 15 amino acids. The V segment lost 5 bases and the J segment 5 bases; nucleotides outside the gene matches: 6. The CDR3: CASSEKDRDNSPLHF. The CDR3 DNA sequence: TGTGCCAGCAGCGAAAAAGACAGGGATAATTCACCCCTCCACTTT.

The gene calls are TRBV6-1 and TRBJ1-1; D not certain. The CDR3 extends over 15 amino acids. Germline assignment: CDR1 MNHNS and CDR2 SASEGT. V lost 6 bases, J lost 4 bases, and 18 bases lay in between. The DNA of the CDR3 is TGTGCCAGCAGCCCAAACCCAACTAGGAGCACTGAAGCTTTCTTT. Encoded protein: CASSPNPTRSTEAFF.

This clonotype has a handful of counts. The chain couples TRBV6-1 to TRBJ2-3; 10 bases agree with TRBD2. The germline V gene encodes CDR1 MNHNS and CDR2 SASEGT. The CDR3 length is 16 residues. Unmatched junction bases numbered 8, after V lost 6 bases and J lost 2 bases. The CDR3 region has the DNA TGTGCCAGCAGGGAGGAGCGGGGGGGAGCCACAGATACGCAGTATTTT. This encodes CASREERGGATDTQYF.

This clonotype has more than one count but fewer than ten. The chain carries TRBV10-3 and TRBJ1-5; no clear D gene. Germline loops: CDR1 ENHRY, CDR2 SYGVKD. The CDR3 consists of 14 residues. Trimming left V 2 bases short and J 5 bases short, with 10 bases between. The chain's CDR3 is CAISEEPSDQPQHF. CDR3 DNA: TGTGCCATCAGTGAGGAGCCGTCGGATCAGCCCCAGCATTTT.

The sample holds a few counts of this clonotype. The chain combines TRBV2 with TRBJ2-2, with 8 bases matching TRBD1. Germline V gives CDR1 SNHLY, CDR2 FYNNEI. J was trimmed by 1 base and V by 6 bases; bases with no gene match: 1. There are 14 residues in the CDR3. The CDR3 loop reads CASRGTGNTGELFF. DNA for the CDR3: TGTGCCAGCAGAGGGACAGGGAACACCGGGGAGCTGTTTTTT.

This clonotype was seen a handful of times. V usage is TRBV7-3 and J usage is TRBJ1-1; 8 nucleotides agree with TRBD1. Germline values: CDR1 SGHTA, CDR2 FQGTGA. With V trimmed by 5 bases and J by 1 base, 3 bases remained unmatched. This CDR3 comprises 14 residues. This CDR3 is CASSAGTGNTEAFF. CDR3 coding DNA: TGTGCCAGCAGCGCCGGGACAGGGAACACTGAAGCTTTCTTT.

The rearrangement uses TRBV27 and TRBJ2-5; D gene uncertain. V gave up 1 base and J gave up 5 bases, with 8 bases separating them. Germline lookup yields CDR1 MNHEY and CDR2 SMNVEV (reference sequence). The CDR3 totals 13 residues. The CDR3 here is CASSLYTGETQYF. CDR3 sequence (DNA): TGTGCCAGCAGTTTATATACTGGGGAGACCCAGTACTTC.

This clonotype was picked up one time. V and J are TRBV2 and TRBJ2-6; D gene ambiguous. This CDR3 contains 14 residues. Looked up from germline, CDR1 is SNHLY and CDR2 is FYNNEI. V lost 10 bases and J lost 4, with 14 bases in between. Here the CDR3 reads CATLRDFGANVLTF. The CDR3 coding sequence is TGTGCCACCCTTAGAGATTTCGGGGCCAACGTCCTGACTTTC.

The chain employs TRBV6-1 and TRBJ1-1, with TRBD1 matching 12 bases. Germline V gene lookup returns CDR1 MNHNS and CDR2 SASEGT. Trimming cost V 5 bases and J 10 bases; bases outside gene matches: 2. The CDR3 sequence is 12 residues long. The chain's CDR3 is CASSRDRGLAFF. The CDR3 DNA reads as TGTGCCAGCAGTCGGGACAGGGGGCTAGCTTTCTTT.

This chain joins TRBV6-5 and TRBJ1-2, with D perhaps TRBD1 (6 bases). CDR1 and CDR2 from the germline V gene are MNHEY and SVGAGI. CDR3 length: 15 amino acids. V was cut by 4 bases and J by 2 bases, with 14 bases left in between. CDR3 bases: TGTGCCAGCAGTTCCGGGGGGGGCTTAAACTATGGCTACACCTTC. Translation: CASSSGGGLNYGYTF.

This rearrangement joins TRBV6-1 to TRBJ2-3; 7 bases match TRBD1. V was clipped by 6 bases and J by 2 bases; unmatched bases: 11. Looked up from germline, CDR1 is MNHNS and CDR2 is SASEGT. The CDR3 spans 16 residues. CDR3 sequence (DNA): TGTGCCAGCAGCCCTATTTTACAGGGGAACACAGATACGCAGTATTTT. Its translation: CASSPILQGNTDTQYF.

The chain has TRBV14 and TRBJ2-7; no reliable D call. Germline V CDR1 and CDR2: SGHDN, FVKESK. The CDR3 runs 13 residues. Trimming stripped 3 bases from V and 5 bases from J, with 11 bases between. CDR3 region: CASSQGSVDEQYF. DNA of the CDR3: TGTGCCAGCAGCCAGGGGTCGGTCGACGAGCAGTACTTC.

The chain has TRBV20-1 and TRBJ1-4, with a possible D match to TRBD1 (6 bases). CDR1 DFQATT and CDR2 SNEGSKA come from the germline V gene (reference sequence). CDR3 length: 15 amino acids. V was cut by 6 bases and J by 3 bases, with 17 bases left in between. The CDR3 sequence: CSAEDSSLSNEKLFF. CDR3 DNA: TGCAGTGCCGAGGACAGTTCCCTCTCTAATGAAAAACTGTTTTTT.

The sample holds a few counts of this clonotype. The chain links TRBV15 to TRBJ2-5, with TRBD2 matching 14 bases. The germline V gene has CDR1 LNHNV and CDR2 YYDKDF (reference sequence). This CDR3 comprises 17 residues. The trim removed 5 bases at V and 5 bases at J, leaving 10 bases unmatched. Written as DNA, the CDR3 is TGTGCCACCAGCTCCAGACTAGCGGGGGGGCTTGGGGAGACCCAGTACTTC. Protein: CATSSRLAGGLGETQYF.

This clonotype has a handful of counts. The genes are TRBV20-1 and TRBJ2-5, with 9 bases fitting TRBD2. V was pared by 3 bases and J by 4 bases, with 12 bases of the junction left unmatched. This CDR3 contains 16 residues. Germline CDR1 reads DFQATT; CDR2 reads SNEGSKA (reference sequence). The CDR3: CSASRSGGVRGETQYF. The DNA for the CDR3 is TGCAGTGCTAGCCGTAGCGGGGGTGTTAGGGGAGAGACCCAGTACTTC.

The chain's CDR3 is CSATKRTGSYGYTF. Written as DNA, the CDR3 is TGCAGTGCTACCAAAAGGACAGGCTCCTATGGCTACACCTTC. The gene calls are TRBV20-1 and TRBJ1-2; TRBD1 aligns across 7 bases. Losses at the gene ends were 4 bases for V and 4 bases for J; bases not matched to a gene: 9. Per germline, CDR1 DFQATT and CDR2 SNEGSKA (reference sequence). CDR3 length: 14 residues.

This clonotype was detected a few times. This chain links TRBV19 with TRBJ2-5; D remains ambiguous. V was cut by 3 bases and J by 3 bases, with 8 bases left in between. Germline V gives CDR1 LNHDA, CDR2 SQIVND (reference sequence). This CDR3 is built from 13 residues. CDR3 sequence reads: CASSMVPEETQYF. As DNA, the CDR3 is TGTGCCAGTAGTATGGTTCCAGAAGAGACCCAGTACTTC.

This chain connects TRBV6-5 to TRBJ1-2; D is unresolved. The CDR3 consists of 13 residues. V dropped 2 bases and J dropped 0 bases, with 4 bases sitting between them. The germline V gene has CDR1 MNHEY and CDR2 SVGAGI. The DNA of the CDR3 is TGTGCCAGCAGTTACGGGGCTAACTATGGCTACACCTTC. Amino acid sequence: CASSYGANYGYTF.

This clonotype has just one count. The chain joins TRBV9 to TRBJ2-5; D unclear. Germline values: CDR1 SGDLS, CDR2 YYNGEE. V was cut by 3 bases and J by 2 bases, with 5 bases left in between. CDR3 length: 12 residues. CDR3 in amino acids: CASSATQETQYF. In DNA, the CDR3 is TGTGCCAGCAGCGCGACACAAGAGACCCAGTACTTC.

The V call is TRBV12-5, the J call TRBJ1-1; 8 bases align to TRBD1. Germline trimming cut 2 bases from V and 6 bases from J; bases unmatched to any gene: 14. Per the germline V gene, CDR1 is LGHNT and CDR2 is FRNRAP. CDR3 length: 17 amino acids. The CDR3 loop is CASGLSGTGYQGAEAFF. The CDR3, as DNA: TGTGCTAGTGGTTTGTCCGGGACAGGATATCAAGGGGCTGAAGCTTTCTTT.

CDR3 loop: CSASTLAGFEQYF. CDR3 DNA: TGCAGTGCTAGTACCCTAGCGGGGTTCGAGCAGTACTTC. The genes are TRBV20-1 and TRBJ2-7, with 9 nucleotides matching TRBD2. Germline CDR1 and CDR2: DFQATT and SNEGSKA (reference sequence). The ends lost 3 bases at V and 6 bases at J; junction bases unmatched: 6. CDR3 size: 13 residues.

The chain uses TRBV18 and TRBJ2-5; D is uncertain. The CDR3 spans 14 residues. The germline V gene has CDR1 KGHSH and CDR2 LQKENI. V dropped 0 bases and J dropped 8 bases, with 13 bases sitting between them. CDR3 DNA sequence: TGTGCCAGCTCACCACCCGGGCTTGATTTTACCCAGTACTTC. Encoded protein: CASSPPGLDFTQYF.